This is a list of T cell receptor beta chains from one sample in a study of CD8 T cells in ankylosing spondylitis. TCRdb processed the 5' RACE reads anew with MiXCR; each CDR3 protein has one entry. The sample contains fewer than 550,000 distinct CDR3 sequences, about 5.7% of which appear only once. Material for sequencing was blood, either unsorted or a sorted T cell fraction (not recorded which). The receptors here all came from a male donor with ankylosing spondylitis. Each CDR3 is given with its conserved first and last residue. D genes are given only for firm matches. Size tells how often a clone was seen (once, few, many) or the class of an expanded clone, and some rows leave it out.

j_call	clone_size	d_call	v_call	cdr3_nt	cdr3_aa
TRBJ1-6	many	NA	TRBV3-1	TGTGCCAGCAGTCCTCAGGGCGCGAATTCACCCCTCCACTTT	CASSPQGANSPLHF
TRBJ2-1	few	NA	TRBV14	TGTGCCAGCAGCCAGAGACTAGGAGTCTACAATGAGCAGTTCTTC	CASSQRLGVYNEQFF
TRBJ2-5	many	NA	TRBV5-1	TGCGCCAGCAGCTTGGTAGGAGCAGGACAAGAGACCCAGTACTTC	CASSLVGAGQETQYF
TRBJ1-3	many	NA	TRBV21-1	TGTGCCAGCAGCAAAGGGACCCGGACATACTCTGGAAACACCATATATTTT	CASSKGTRTYSGNTIYF
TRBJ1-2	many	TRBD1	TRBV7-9	TGTGCCAGCAGCTCCCCCCGACAGGGGGGGTTTTATGGCTACACCTTC	CASSSPRQGGFYGYTF
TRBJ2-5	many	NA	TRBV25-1	TGTGCCAGCAGTGAACAACGGGACGATCAAGAGACCCAGTACTTC	CASSEQRDDQETQYF
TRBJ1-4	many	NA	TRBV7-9	TGTGCCAGCAGCCGATCGGAGTGGGGAAATGAAAAACTGTTTTTT	CASSRSEWGNEKLFF
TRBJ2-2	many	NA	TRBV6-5	TGTGCCAGCAGTTACTCGGATAACACCGGGGAGCTGTTTTTT	CASSYSDNTGELFF
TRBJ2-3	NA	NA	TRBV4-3	TGCGCCAGCAGCCGGGAAAAAAATCGACCGCAGTATTTT	CASSREKNRPQYF
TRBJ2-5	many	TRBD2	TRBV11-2	TGTGCCAGCAGCTTATTGCGGGGGGGCCCCCAAGAGACCCAGTACTTC	CASSLLRGGPQETQYF
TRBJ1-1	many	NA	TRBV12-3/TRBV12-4	TGTGCCAGCAGTTTAGGCCCCGTCAGGGCCACTGAAGCTTTCTTT	CASSLGPVRATEAFF
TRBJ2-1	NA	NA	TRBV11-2	TGTGCCAGCAGTATTGGGATTAGCTCCTACAATGAGCAGTTCTTC	CASSIGISSYNEQFF
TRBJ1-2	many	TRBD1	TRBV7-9	TGTGCCAGCAGCACGCAGACAGGGGGGCATGGCTACACCTTC	CASSTQTGGHGYTF
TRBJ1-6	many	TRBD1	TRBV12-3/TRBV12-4	TGTGCCAGCAGGCGGACAGGGGGTGGTTCACCCCTCCACTTT	CASRRTGGGSPLHF
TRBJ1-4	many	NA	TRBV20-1	TGCAGTGCTAGGGGGGGCCGGGGCGGAAATGAAAAACTGTTTTTT	CSARGGRGGNEKLFF
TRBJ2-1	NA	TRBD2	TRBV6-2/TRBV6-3	TGTGCCAGCAGTTACTCGAGTTTAGCGGGGTACAATGAGCAGTTCTTC	CASSYSSLAGYNEQFF
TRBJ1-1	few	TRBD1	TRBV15	TGTGCCACCAGCAGAGATCTCGGGACAGGGGCTGAAGCTTTCTTT	CATSRDLGTGAEAFF
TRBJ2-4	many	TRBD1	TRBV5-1	TGCGCCAGCAGCTTGGGAACCGGGACAGGGGGTGACATAGCCAAAAACATTCAGTACTTC	CASSLGTGTGGDIAKNIQYF
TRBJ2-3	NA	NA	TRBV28	TGTGCCAGCAGTTTGGGGGAAAGGTATACGCAGTATTTT	CASSLGERYTQYF
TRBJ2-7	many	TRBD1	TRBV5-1	TGCGCCAGCAGCTTCAATAAGGGACAGGGGTCAATCGAGCAGTACTTC	CASSFNKGQGSIEQYF
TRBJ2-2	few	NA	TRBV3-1	TGTGCCAGCAGCTTAGTCATCCTGGGGACCGGGGAGCTGTTTTTT	CASSLVILGTGELFF
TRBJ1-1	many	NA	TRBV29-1	TGCAGCGTTGAAGGGCGCATGAACACTGAAGCTTTCTTT	CSVEGRMNTEAFF
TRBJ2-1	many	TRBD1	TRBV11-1	TGTGCCAGCAGGAGGACAGGCAATGAGCAGTTCTTC	CASRRTGNEQFF
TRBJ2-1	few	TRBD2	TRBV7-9	TGTGCCAGCAGCTTCGTCGGGAGGGCCAAAGGGAATGAGCAGTTCTTC	CASSFVGRAKGNEQFF
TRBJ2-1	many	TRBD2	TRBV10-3	TGTGCCATCAAAAATATAGCGGGAGGCCGTAGCTCCTACAATGAGCAGTTCTTC	CAIKNIAGGRSSYNEQFF
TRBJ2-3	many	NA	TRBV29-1	TGCAGCGTTGCGTCGCGGCTCACAGATACGCAGTATTTT	CSVASRLTDTQYF
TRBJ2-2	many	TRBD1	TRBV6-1	TGTGCCAGCAGTCGCCTCCCGGGACAGGGGACCGGGGAGCTGTTTTTT	CASSRLPGQGTGELFF
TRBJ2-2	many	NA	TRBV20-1	TGCAGTGCTAGTTCTAGTCGGTACACCGGGGAGCTGTTTTTT	CSASSSRYTGELFF
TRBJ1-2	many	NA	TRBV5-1	TGCGCCAGCAGCGGGCGGAATAACTATGGCTACACCTTC	CASSGRNNYGYTF
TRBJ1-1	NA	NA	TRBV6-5	TGTGCCAGCAGTTATGCTTGGATGAACACTGAAGCTTTCTTT	CASSYAWMNTEAFF
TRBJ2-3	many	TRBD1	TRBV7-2	TGTGCCAGCAGCCGGGACAGGGTGACAGATACGCAGTATTTT	CASSRDRVTDTQYF
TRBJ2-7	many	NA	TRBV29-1	TGCAGCGTTGAAGATCCCGGCTACGAGCAGTACTTC	CSVEDPGYEQYF
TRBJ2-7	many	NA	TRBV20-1	TGCAGTGCCGCATCGGGGGCCCCCTACGAGCAGTACTTC	CSAASGAPYEQYF
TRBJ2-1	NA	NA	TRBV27	TGTGCCAGCAGTTTCCTCTCAAAGACAGCAAACAATGAGCAGTTCTTC	CASSFLSKTANNEQFF
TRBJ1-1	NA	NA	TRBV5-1	TGCGCCAGCAGCTTGGACGCGAACGGGGACACTGAAGCTTTCTTT	CASSLDANGDTEAFF
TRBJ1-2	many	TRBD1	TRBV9	TGTGCCAGCAGCATAGGACAGGGGACGAACTATGGCTACACCTTC	CASSIGQGTNYGYTF
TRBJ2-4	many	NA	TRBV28	TGTGCCAGCAGCCTACCGAGCGGACTAGCCAAAAACATTCAGTACTTC	CASSLPSGLAKNIQYF
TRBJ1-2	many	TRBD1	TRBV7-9	TGTGCCAGCAGCTTTAACGACAGGGACTATGGCTACACCTTC	CASSFNDRDYGYTF
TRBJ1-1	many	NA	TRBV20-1	TGCAGTGCCGCGAGGGGGGACACTGAAGCTTTCTTT	CSAARGDTEAFF
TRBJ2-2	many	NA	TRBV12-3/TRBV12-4	TGTGCCAGCAGCCCCGGGACGTACACCGGGGAGCTGTTTTTT	CASSPGTYTGELFF
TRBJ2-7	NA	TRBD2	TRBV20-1	TGCAGCCCGCGGGGTCCGGGAGGTGAGCAGTACTTC	CSPRGPGGEQYF
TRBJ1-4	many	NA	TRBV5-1	TGCGCCAGCAGCCAGACAGCAACTAATGAAAAACTGTTTTTT	CASSQTATNEKLFF
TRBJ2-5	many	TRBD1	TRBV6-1	TGTGCCAGCAGGAGTTCGACAGGGTCGAAAGAGACCCAGTACTTC	CASRSSTGSKETQYF
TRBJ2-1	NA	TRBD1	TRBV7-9	TGTGCCATCGGGACAGGGGTTATCTACAATGAGCAGTTCTTC	CAIGTGVIYNEQFF
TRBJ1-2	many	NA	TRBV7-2	TGTGCCAGCAGCTTATGGGTCAGGACTAACTATGGCTACACCTTC	CASSLWVRTNYGYTF
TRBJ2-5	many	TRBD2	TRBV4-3	TGCGCCAGCAGCCAAGACGGGCGGGAGAAAGAGACCCAGTACTTC	CASSQDGREKETQYF
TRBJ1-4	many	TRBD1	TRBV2	TGTGCCAGCAGGACCGGGACAGGGGATGAAAAACTGTTTTTT	CASRTGTGDEKLFF
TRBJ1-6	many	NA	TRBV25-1	TGTGCCAGCAGCGGCCCCAGCTCCTATAATTCACCCCTCCACTTT	CASSGPSSYNSPLHF